Detailed here is one TCR beta chain. The antigen remains unidentified. The sample originates from a study of blood T cells in healthy people across ages. From germline, CDR1 is SNHLY and CDR2 FYNNEI. Deletions cut 6 bases from V and 3 bases from J, with 15 bases between. The CDR3 is 15 residues long. Sample-barcoded 5' priming and a J-beta primer mix drove a second PCR of about 6 to 12 cycles. A 12-random-nucleotide template-switch adaptor tagged each cDNA molecule. TCRdb re-analysed the 5' RACE reads in MiXCR, keeping a single row per CDR3 protein. The table includes some 1.4 million distinct CDR3 sequences, approximately 38% detected once. Isolation yielded PBMCs, at least 7 million per sample, in every case. Study conclusions and caveats: A roughly linear fall in TCR beta diversity per million T cells was seen with increasing age.

The V and J genes are TRBV2 and TRBJ2-1; D is perhaps TRBD2 (6 bases). This receptor was identified in a woman aged 18 to 35 in good health. Source material: blood. CDR3 protein: CASSRASEGYNEQFF. For the CDR3, the DNA is TGTGCCAGCAGCCGAGCTAGCGAGGGCTACAATGAGCAGTTCTTC.